This T cell receptor (beta chain) stems from a study of radiation and T cells in renal cell carcinoma. Time point indicated: baseline pretreatment blood. Described treatment: 15 Gy SBRT to primary tumor, nephrectomy 4 weeks later. Serial blood draws occurred at baseline and 2 and 4 weeks post-SBRT. The CDR3 is 15 residues long. V lost 0 bases to trimming and J lost 6 bases, with 15 bases between them. Per germline, CDR1 SGDLS and CDR2 YYNGEE. Sequenced by immunoSEQ multiplex PCR; TCRdb stores in-frame clones only, minus some. The sample includes about 130,000 clones, around 84% of them seen just once. This receptor was taken from a woman aged 55-75 years with renal cell carcinoma. This chain uses TRBV9 with TRBJ1-1; D perhaps matches TRBD1 (6 bases). This sample comprised blood, obtained from a patient whose treatment included radiotherapy and nephrectomy. The CDR3 loop reads CASSVGAGERAEAFF. The CDR3, as DNA: TGTGCCAGCAGCGTAGGAGCAGGGGAGAGGGCTGAAGCTTTCTTT.